This T cell receptor beta chain was found in a study of response to subunit inactivated influenza vaccine. TCRdb re-analysed the RT-PCR reads in MiXCR, keeping a single row per CDR3 protein. Of about 540,000 distinct CDR3 sequences listed, under 30% are singletons. Notes on this clonotype: Its antigen remains unknown.

Study-wide points: T cells newly recruited by each seasonal influenza vaccination are few, the authors suggested.

The CDR3 runs 14 residues. Trimming took off 2 bases at V and 2 bases at J, with 10 bases between the two ends. Germline-derived CDR1 and CDR2 are SGHRS and YFSETQ. The same data also contributed to another study, on T cells expressing NK-cell markers. That source reports: What made the TCR beta cDNA was 5'RACE template switching with UMIs. The authors sequenced eight donors, of whom seven were HCMV-seropositive and one was seronegative. HCMV specificity of expanded NKG2C+ T cell clones remained unclear.

The chain carries TRBV5-1 and TRBJ2-5; D is possibly TRBD1 or TRBD2 (6 bases each). The source material was CD4+ T cells sorted from PBMCs, sampled approximately 13 days after vaccination. The TCR sequence derives from a man aged 50-59 years who received an inactivated influenza vaccine. CDR3 bases: TGCGCCAGCAGCTTAACAGGGACTCAAGAGACCCAGTACTTC. Translating it yields CASSLTGTQETQYF.